Listed below are T cell receptor beta chains from one sample, sequenced in a study of T cell responses to AZD1222 COVID-19 vaccine. Sequenced by immunoSEQ multiplex PCR; TCRdb stores in-frame clones only, minus some. The sample consists of around 66,000 clones, roughly 87% of them appearing once. The specimen comprised peripheral blood, sampled on day 0 of AZD1222 vaccination. The source is an adult in good health. Both conserved end residues are part of each CDR3. The D gene is left open where the match is weak. Expanded clones are given a class, and other clones once, few, many or no size at all.

clone_size	v_call	d_call	cdr3_length	j_call	cdr3_aa	cdr3_nt
NA	TRBV4-2	NA	16	TRBJ1-4	CASSQEITGNNEKLFF	TGTGCCAGCAGCCAAGAAATCACAGGGAATAATGAAAAACTGTTTTTT
NA	TRBV7-9	NA	13	TRBJ1-2	CASSRGNNYGYTF	TGTGCCAGCAGCCGCGGGAATAACTATGGCTACACCTTC
NA	TRBV5-6	NA	14	TRBJ1-1	CASSLVPGPPEAFF	TGTGCCAGCAGCTTGGTCCCGGGGCCGCCTGAAGCTTTCTTT
NA	TRBV18	TRBD1	15	TRBJ1-2	CASSPTPDRDYGYTF	TGTGCCAGCTCACCTACCCCGGACAGGGACTATGGCTACACCTTC
NA	TRBV30	TRBD2	16	TRBJ2-1	CAWSHYTGLAGVEQFF	TGTGCCTGGAGCCATTACACGGGGCTAGCGGGGGTTGAGCAGTTCTTC
NA	TRBV5-1	NA	14	TRBJ1-2	CASSLGGGSGGYTF	TGCGCCAGCAGCTTGGGGGGAGGCTCCGGCGGCTACACCTTC
NA	TRBV2	TRBD1	14	TRBJ2-7	CASEQTGIPYEQYF	TGTGCCAGCGAGCAGACAGGGATACCCTACGAGCAGTACTTC
NA	TRBV28	NA	15	TRBJ2-7	CASSLELSLDYEQYF	TGTGCCAGCAGTTTAGAGTTAAGTCTAGACTACGAGCAGTACTTC
few	TRBV19	TRBD1	15	TRBJ1-4	CASSTWDSGNEKLFF	TGTGCCAGTAGTACGTGGGACAGCGGTAATGAAAAACTGTTTTTT
NA	TRBV28	NA	15	TRBJ2-7	CASSDYGLSSYEQYF	TGTGCCAGCAGCGACTACGGCCTTAGCTCCTACGAGCAGTACTTC
NA	TRBV10-3	TRBD1	16	TRBJ2-3	CAISESPGQGTDTQYF	TGTGCCATCAGTGAGTCGCCGGGACAGGGAACAGATACGCAGTATTTT
NA	TRBV18	NA	14	TRBJ1-3	CASSPRTSGNTIYF	TGTGCCAGCTCACCGAGGACATCAGGAAACACCATATATTTT
NA	TRBV7-9	NA	12	TRBJ2-7	CASSALAHEQYF	TGTGCCAGCAGCGCGCTAGCACACGAGCAGTACTTC
NA	TRBV7-9	NA	14	TRBJ1-6	CASSPQGYNSPLHF	TGTGCCAGCAGCCCACAGGGATATAATTCACCCCTCCACTTT
NA	TRBV30	NA	14	TRBJ1-4	CAWSRDGVNEKLFF	TGTGCCTGGAGCCGGGACGGGGTTAATGAAAAACTGTTTTTT
NA	TRBV30	NA	13	TRBJ1-1	CAWTQGRVTEAFF	TGTGCCTGGACTCAGGGGCGAGTCACTGAAGCTTTCTTT
NA	TRBV6-5	NA	15	TRBJ1-5	CASRPGHYSNQPQHF	TGTGCCAGCAGGCCGGGCCATTATAGCAATCAGCCCCAGCATTTT
NA	TRBV6-5	NA	15	TRBJ1-5	CAIWTPGLRNQPQHF	TGTGCCATCTGGACTCCGGGACTTCGCAATCAGCCCCAGCATTTT
NA	TRBV12-5	NA	13	TRBJ2-1	CASGVTGYNEQFF	TGTGCTAGTGGTGTCACAGGGTACAATGAGCAGTTCTTC
NA	TRBV24-1	NA	15	TRBJ1-2	CATLKGGFRYYGYTF	TGTGCCACCCTCAAGGGGGGATTTAGGTACTATGGCTACACCTTC
NA	TRBV7-8	TRBD1	15	TRBJ1-4	CASSLVGQGYEKLFF	TGTGCCAGCAGCTTAGTTGGACAGGGCTATGAAAAACTGTTTTTT
NA	TRBV3-1/TRBV3-2	NA	16	TRBJ2-2	CASRSMGADYTGELFF	TGTGCCAGCAGGTCCATGGGGGCAGATTACACCGGGGAGCTGTTTTTT
NA	TRBV5-4	NA	14	TRBJ1-4	CASSLGQAGEKLFF	TGTGCCAGCAGCTTGGGGCAGGCTGGGGAAAAACTGTTTTTT
NA	TRBV11-3	NA	16	TRBJ2-3	CASSLGERITTDTQYF	TGTGCCAGCAGCCTGGGAGAGCGCATTACCACAGATACGCAGTATTTT
NA	TRBV5-4	TRBD1	15	TRBJ2-1	CASSPGTGGYNEQFF	TGTGCCAGCAGCCCAGGGACAGGGGGATACAATGAGCAGTTCTTC
NA	TRBV9	TRBD1	16	TRBJ1-2	CASSVGGDRGRHGYTF	TGTGCCAGCAGCGTAGGCGGGGACAGGGGTAGGCATGGCTACACCTTC
NA	TRBV4-3	TRBD2	16	TRBJ2-1	CASSQEAGRTYNEQFF	TGCGCCAGCAGCCAAGAAGCGGGGAGAACCTACAATGAGCAGTTCTTC
NA	TRBV7-2	NA	14	TRBJ2-7	CASSPRDGAREQYF	TGTGCCAGCAGCCCCCGGGATGGGGCGCGGGAGCAGTACTTC
NA	TRBV6-2/TRBV6-3	NA	13	TRBJ2-3	CASSPRGADTQYF	TGTGCCAGCAGTCCCCGGGGAGCAGATACGCAGTATTTT
NA	TRBV5-5	NA	13	TRBJ1-1	CASSFFVDTEAFF	TGTGCCAGCAGCTTTTTCGTGGACACTGAAGCTTTCTTT
once	TRBV30	NA	16	TRBJ1-5	CAWSVGGPYSNQPQHF	TGTGCCTGGAGTGTAGGGGGACCCTATAGCAATCAGCCCCAGCATTTT
NA	TRBV19	NA	16	TRBJ2-3	CASSPEGQRWTDTQYF	TGTGCCAGTAGCCCGGAGGGACAGAGGTGGACAGATACGCAGTATTTT
NA	TRBV7-8	TRBD1	14	TRBJ1-2	CASSLGQGGYGYTF	TGTGCCAGCAGCTTAGGACAGGGAGGCTATGGCTACACCTTC
NA	TRBV18	NA	13	TRBJ1-3	CASSPKQFATIYF	TGTGCCAGCTCACCAAAACAGTTCGCAACCATATATTTT
once	TRBV3-1/TRBV3-2	TRBD2	17	TRBJ2-2	CASSLGTSGTNTGELFF	TGTGCCAGCAGCCTAGGGACTAGCGGGACGAACACCGGGGAGCTGTTTTTT
NA	TRBV27	NA	16	TRBJ1-2	CASSYSGEGRNYGYTF	TGTGCCAGCAGTTACTCGGGGGAGGGACGGAACTATGGCTACACCTTC
NA	TRBV5-1	NA	14	TRBJ2-5	CASRVNEAQETQYF	TGCGCCAGCAGAGTAAATGAAGCGCAAGAGACCCAGTACTTC
NA	TRBV3-1/TRBV3-2	TRBD1	15	TRBJ1-5	CASSQSGDRDQPQHF	TGTGCCAGCAGCCAAAGCGGGGACAGAGATCAGCCCCAGCATTTT
few	TRBV27	TRBD2	15	TRBJ2-7	CASSEYSGTSHEQYF	TGTGCCAGCAGTGAATACTCCGGGACTAGCCACGAGCAGTACTTC
NA	TRBV5-1	NA	13	TRBJ1-5	CASSLGPDQPQHF	TGCGCCAGCAGCTTGGGCCCCGATCAGCCCCAGCATTTT
NA	TRBV6-2/TRBV6-3	TRBD1	19	TRBJ1-6	CASSPVPGQGSSYNSPLHF	TGTGCCAGCAGCCCCGTCCCGGGACAGGGGAGCTCCTATAATTCACCCCTCCACTTT
once	TRBV21-1	NA	17	TRBJ1-5	CASNRVLIIHSNQPQHF	TGTGCCAGCAACAGAGTACTAATTATTCATAGCAATCAGCCCCAGCATTTT
NA	TRBV7-6	NA	21	TRBJ2-5	CASSLAPRLTRVGGPQETQYF	TGTGCCAGCAGCTTAGCACCAAGATTGACTAGGGTCGGGGGGCCCCAAGAGACCCAGTACTTC
few	TRBV7-2	NA	14	TRBJ1-2	CASSFQGGDYGYTF	TGTGCCAGCAGCTTCCAAGGGGGTGACTATGGCTACACCTTC
NA	TRBV30	TRBD1	15	TRBJ1-1	CAWRGGTGRGAEAFF	TGTGCCTGGAGAGGGGGCACTGGCAGGGGGGCCGAAGCTTTCTTT
NA	TRBV5-8	NA	15	TRBJ1-4	CASSLAGLGNEKLFF	TGTGCCAGCAGCTTGGCGGGGCTCGGGAATGAAAAACTGTTTTTT
NA	TRBV19	TRBD1	16	TRBJ1-5	CASSRLDRVRNQPQHF	TGTGCCAGTAGCCGGTTGGACAGGGTGCGCAATCAGCCCCAGCATTTT
once	TRBV11-2	TRBD1	15	TRBJ1-3	CASSPRDRAGNTIYF	TGTGCCAGCAGCCCCAGGGACAGGGCTGGAAACACCATATATTTT
NA	TRBV5-1	NA	16	TRBJ2-5	CASSLVGHGKGETQYF	TGCGCCAGCAGCTTGGTAGGACACGGAAAGGGCGAGACCCAGTACTTC
NA	TRBV5-1	NA	13	TRBJ1-2	CASSSDVGYGYTF	TGCGCCAGCAGCTCTGACGTCGGCTATGGCTACACCTTC
NA	TRBV10-3	TRBD2	14	TRBJ2-1	CAISKAGGYNEQFF	TGTGCCATCAGTAAAGCGGGGGGTTACAATGAGCAGTTCTTC
NA	TRBV5-6	TRBD1	15	TRBJ1-2	CASSLWDRGPYGYTF	TGTGCCAGCAGCTTGTGGGACAGGGGGCCTTATGGCTACACCTTC
NA	TRBV6-5	TRBD1	14	TRBJ1-5	CASSRGQGHQPQHF	TGTGCCAGCAGCCGGGGACAGGGCCATCAGCCCCAGCATTTT
NA	TRBV11-2	NA	15	TRBJ1-1	CASSLDDGLNTEAFF	TGTGCCAGCAGCTTAGATGACGGATTGAACACTGAAGCTTTCTTT
once	TRBV5-5	TRBD2	15	TRBJ2-1	CASSSSGLLYNEQFF	TGTGCCAGCAGCTCCTCGGGACTACTATACAATGAGCAGTTCTTC
NA	TRBV29-1	TRBD1	13	TRBJ1-2	CSVLGTETYGYTF	TGCAGCGTACTAGGGACAGAGACTTATGGCTACACCTTC
NA	TRBV12-3/TRBV12-4	NA	13	TRBJ1-2	CASSLGTGHGYTF	TGTGCCAGCAGTTTGGGGACGGGCCATGGCTACACCTTC
once	TRBV19	NA	12	TRBJ1-5	CASSIRDQPQHF	TGTGCCAGTAGTATTAGGGATCAGCCCCAGCATTTT
NA	TRBV10-3	TRBD1	16	TRBJ1-2	CAISGETGISGYGYTF	TGTGCCATCAGTGGAGAGACAGGGATTAGCGGCTATGGCTACACCTTC
NA	TRBV3-1/TRBV3-2	NA	12	TRBJ2-7	CASSQWSLEQYF	TGTGCCAGCAGCCAATGGAGTCTAGAGCAGTACTTC